The 32 T cell receptor beta chains below were found in one sample sequenced in a study of blood T cell repertoires in COVID-19. The assay was immunoSEQ multiplex PCR, and TCRdb's table has in-frame clones only and misses some. The sample lists 120,000 or so clones; over 75% were seen once. The sequenced sample consisted of peripheral blood. These receptors were taken from a man between 60 and 70 years old with acute or convalescent COVID-19.

Worth noting for this clone: Germline and junction disagree at one end, which may indicate a read error. This chain connects TRBV7-6 to TRBJ2-1; TRBD2 might be the D (6 bases). This CDR3 comprises 15 residues. CDR1 is SGHVS and CDR2 is FNYEAQ in the germline V gene. The CDR3 DNA reads TGTGCCAGCAGCTTAGCGGGAGGACCCTATAATGAGCAGTTCTTC. It specifies CASSLAGGPYNEQFF.

This chain connects TRBV5-1 to TRBJ2-3; D gene uncertain. The V gene lost 6 bases and the J gene lost 2 bases, with 16 bases spanning the gap. Germline lookup yields CDR1 SGHRS and CDR2 YFSETQ. The CDR3 has 15 amino acids. CDR3 DNA: TGCGCCAGCACCCCGAATGGCCAAAACACAGATACGCAGTATTTT. This sequence encodes CASTPNGQNTDTQYF.

V usage is TRBV24-1 and J usage is TRBJ1-3, with D possibly TRBD1 on 5 matching bases. CDR3 length: 14 residues. Germline V CDR1 and CDR2: KGHDR, SFDVKD. Between the trimmed V and J ends, which lost 5 bases and 7 bases, there was a span of 14 bases. The CDR3 DNA reads TGTGCCACCAGTGTTGGGCCTGGGGCCAACACCATATATTTT. Its translation: CATSVGPGANTIYF.

The rearrangement links TRBV6-5 to TRBJ2-7; 10 positions agree with TRBD2. The V and J ends lost 2 bases and 7 bases, in that order; junction bases with no gene match: 11. The CDR3 runs to 16 residues. The germline CDR1 and CDR2 sequences are MNHEY and SVGAGI. The CDR3 DNA sequence: TGTGCCAGCAGTTACCCTAGCGGGAGAGGGGCTAGGGAGCAGTACTTC. It encodes CASSYPSGRGAREQYF.

The chain combines TRBV27 with TRBJ1-1; D may be TRBD1 (6 bases). CDR1 and CDR2 from the germline V gene are MNHEY and SMNVEV (reference sequence). This CDR3 has 13 residues. The ends were cut back, 6 bases at V and 4 bases at J, with 12 bases in the middle. The CDR3 loop is CASSLRQATEAFF. The CDR3, as DNA: TGTGCCAGCAGCCTCCGACAGGCCACTGAAGCTTTCTTT.

This rearrangement joins TRBV3-1 (or the pseudogene TRBV3-2) to TRBJ1-2; no definite D call. Looked up from germline, CDR1 is LGHDT and CDR2 is YNNKEL (reference sequence). V was pared by 0 bases and J by 0 bases, with 11 bases between. This CDR3 has 16 residues. For the CDR3, the DNA is TGTGCCAGCAGCCAAGAGGCACAGCCGACTAACTATGGCTACACCTTC. Amino acids: CASSQEAQPTNYGYTF.

This clone has more than one count but fewer than ten. The sample carries other DNA sequences with the same CDR3. V is TRBV2 and J is TRBJ2-1; 15 bases fit TRBD2. The J segment lost 9 bases and the V segment lost 4 bases, leaving 1 base of the junction unmatched. The germline V gene has CDR1 SNHLY and CDR2 FYNNEI. The CDR3 sequence is 14 residues long. The CDR3 spells CASSGTSGRGEQFF. The CDR3 region has the DNA TGTGCCAGCAGTGGGACTAGCGGGAGGGGTGAGCAGTTCTTC.

V is TRBV28 and J is TRBJ2-1; 7 bases line up with TRBD1. This CDR3 has 14 residues. Per the germline V gene, CDR1 is MDHEN and CDR2 is SYDVKM. The V gene end was trimmed by 5 bases and the J gene end by 7 bases; junction bases not matched to a gene: 8. The CDR3 is CASSATGDKNEQFF. The CDR3, as DNA: TGTGCCAGCAGTGCCACAGGGGACAAGAATGAGCAGTTCTTC.

The chain joins TRBV6-5 to TRBJ2-6; 10 bases fit TRBD1. Germline assignment: CDR1 MNHEY and CDR2 SVGAGI. This CDR3 has 14 amino acids. The ends lost 10 bases at V and 6 bases at J; junction bases unmatched: 6. The CDR3 is CAIKDRGKANVLTF. CDR3 bases: TGTGCCATTAAGGACAGGGGGAAGGCCAACGTCCTGACTTTC.

The chain carries TRBV21-1 and TRBJ2-4; the DNA was not used to check the table's D call, TRBD2. TRBV21-1 is a pseudogene locus. This CDR3 spans 16 amino acids. The CDR3 here is CASSRRRTIAKNIQYF. The CDR3 DNA follows: TGTGCCAGCAGCAGAAGACGTACTATAGCCAAAAACATTCAGTACTTC.

V is TRBV14 and J is TRBJ2-7, with 10 nucleotides matching TRBD2. With V trimmed by 3 bases and J by 5 bases, 10 bases remained unmatched. This CDR3 region has 16 residues. Looked up from germline, CDR1 is SGHDN and CDR2 is FVKESK. In nucleotides, the CDR3 is TGTGCCAGCAGCCAGTCTAGCGGGAGTGGGGAAAACGAGCAGTACTTC. It translates to CASSQSSGSGENEQYF.

The chain has TRBV18 and TRBJ1-2; the D gene is possibly TRBD1 (5 bases). Germline V gene sequence: CDR1 KGHSH, CDR2 LQKENI. This CDR3 has 15 residues. Trimming took off 3 bases at V and 6 bases at J, with 17 bases between the two ends. The CDR3 sequence: CASSPVPGTVDGYTF. The CDR3 coding sequence is TGTGCCAGCTCACCGGTACCCGGGACTGTGGATGGCTACACCTTC.

This clone was observed once. CDR3 nucleotide sequence: TGCGCCAGCAGCTATGAAACAGGGGGGGCCTCCTACGAGCAGTACTTC. Its protein product is CASSYETGGASYEQYF. The J gene is TRBJ2-7, the V gene TRBV5-1; maybe TRBD1 (8 bases). Germline lookup yields CDR1 SGHRS and CDR2 YFSETQ. The germline V and J ends were trimmed by 3 bases and 0 bases, with 16 bases remaining between them. This CDR3 is built from 16 residues.

The chain has TRBV19 and TRBJ2-7; 10 bases agree with TRBD2. The V and J ends lost 4 bases and 3 bases, in that order; junction bases with no gene match: 3. The germline gives CDR1 LNHDA, CDR2 SQIVND (reference sequence). CDR3 length: 14 amino acids. CDR3 region: CASSRWTSGYEQYF. CDR3 DNA sequence: TGTGCCAGTAGTAGATGGACTAGCGGCTACGAGCAGTACTTC.

V gene TRBV28 combines with J gene TRBJ2-1, with a weak D call TRBD1 (6 bases). The CDR3 is 14 amino acids. Trimming removed 3 bases from V and 4 bases from J, with 10 bases in between. Germline-derived CDR1 and CDR2 are MDHEN and SYDVKM. CDR3 DNA: TGTGCCAGCAGTTTTGCAGGGGAGTACAATGAGCAGTTCTTC. Translating it yields CASSFAGEYNEQFF.

The chain has TRBV10-3 and TRBJ2-1; 8 nucleotides align to TRBD1. The CDR3 runs to 14 residues. Germline loops: CDR1 ENHRY, CDR2 SYGVKD. J lost 10 bases, V lost 4 bases, and 9 bases had no gene match. The CDR3 loop reads CAISVGQGLEEQFF. CDR3 sequence (DNA): TGTGCCATCAGTGTAGGACAGGGCCTCGAGGAGCAGTTCTTC.

This rearrangement joins TRBV24-1 to TRBJ2-7, with D perhaps matching TRBD1 (6 bases). The CDR3 covers 15 residues. Trimming stripped 2 bases from V and 1 base from J, with 11 bases between. From germline, CDR1 is KGHDR and CDR2 SFDVKD. This chain's CDR3 is CATSDSRGPSYEQYF. CDR3 coding DNA: TGTGCCACCAGTGATTCCAGGGGCCCTTCCTACGAGCAGTACTTC.

The chain joins TRBV14 to TRBJ1-2, with unresolved D. Trimming stripped 4 bases from V and 4 bases from J, with 13 bases between. This CDR3 has 14 residues. Germline-derived CDR1 and CDR2 are SGHDN and FVKESK. CDR3 protein: CASSPFRDTYGYTF. The CDR3 bases are TGTGCCAGCAGCCCCTTCCGAGACACCTATGGCTACACCTTC.

The genes are TRBV24-1 and TRBJ2-1; TRBD2 matches 13 bases. Trimming took 0 bases from V and 7 from J; bases not matched to a gene: 2. This CDR3 has 16 residues. Germline values: CDR1 KGHDR, CDR2 SFDVKD. The CDR3 region has the DNA TGTGCCACCAGTGATTTGGTGACTAGCGGGAGGAATGAGCAGTTCTTC. This codes for CATSDLVTSGRNEQFF.

The rearrangement joins TRBV9 to TRBJ2-1; 11 nucleotides agree with TRBD2. This CDR3 has 17 residues. The V and J ends lost 4 bases and 4 bases, in that order; junction bases with no gene match: 10. Germline CDR1 reads SGDLS; CDR2 reads YYNGEE. CDR3: CASSTRLAGGRYNEQFF. The CDR3 DNA reads as TGTGCCAGCAGCACCCGCTTAGCGGGAGGGCGGTACAATGAGCAGTTCTTC.

The chain uses TRBV14 and TRBJ2-3; 15 bases align to TRBD2. The CDR3 covers 19 residues. V trimming: 4 bases; J trimming: 5 bases; junction bases outside the gene matches: 13. In germline, CDR1 is SGHDN, CDR2 FVKESK. This chain's CDR3 is CASSPRTSGRAGSRDTQYF. In nucleotides, the CDR3 is TGTGCCAGCAGCCCACGGACTAGCGGGAGGGCCGGGTCTAGAGATACGCAGTATTTT. Using reference TRBV14 and TRBJ2-3 for the parts outside the CDR3, the full variable domain is EAGVTQFPSHSVIEKGQTVTLRCDPISGHDNLYWYRRVMGKEIKFLLHFVKESKQDESGMPNNRFLAERTGGTYSTLKVQPAELEDSGVYFCASSPRTSGRAGSRDTQYFGPGTRLTVL.

This chain links TRBV28 with TRBJ1-1; 8 bases map to TRBD1. The CDR3 sequence is 14 residues long. V lost 5 bases, J lost 3 bases, and 5 bases stayed unmatched. Germline loops: CDR1 MDHEN, CDR2 SYDVKM. The DNA of the CDR3 is TGTGCCAGCAGTCCCCAGACAGGGGACACTGAAGCTTTCTTT. It encodes CASSPQTGDTEAFF.

V usage is TRBV23-1 and J usage is TRBJ2-7, with TRBD1 identical over 9 bases. TRBV23-1 is reported as an ORF; its role is uncertain. V shed 6 bases, J shed 6 bases, and the junction held 6 bases outside the gene matches. The CDR3 has 13 amino acids. Written as DNA, the CDR3 is TGCGCCAGCAGCCAGGACAGGGGACGCGAGCAGTACTTC. This codes for CASSQDRGREQYF.

This chain's CDR3 is CASSLGSARYGYTF. CDR3 DNA sequence: TGTGCCAGCAGCTTAGGTTCTGCTAGATATGGCTACACCTTC. The chain links TRBV7-9 to TRBJ1-2; D ambiguous. Per the germline V gene, CDR1 is SEHNR and CDR2 is FQNEAQ (reference sequence). The CDR3 length is 14 residues. Trimming removed 1 base at V and 5 bases at J, with 11 bases between.

The V and J genes are TRBV28 and TRBJ2-7, with 7 bases that match TRBD2. CDR1 is MDHEN, CDR2 SYDVKM, per germline. With V trimmed by 6 bases and J by 0 bases, 8 bases remained unmatched. This CDR3 has 15 amino acids. The CDR3: CASSPTSMSSYEQYF. In DNA, the CDR3 is TGTGCCAGCAGCCCGACTAGCATGAGCTCCTACGAGCAGTACTTC.

V is TRBV6-5 and J is TRBJ2-7; TRBD2 agrees at 10 bases. The trim removed 6 bases at V and 12 bases at J, leaving 11 bases unmatched. The germline gives CDR1 MNHEY, CDR2 SVGAGI. The CDR3 contains 13 residues. The CDR3 nucleotides are TGTGCCAGCAGCCCAAGTCTAGCGGGAGTGGGGTACTTC. This encodes CASSPSLAGVGYF.

The chain recombines TRBV28 with TRBJ1-1, with 9 bases fitting TRBD1. The CDR3 runs to 14 residues. V was pared by 6 bases and J by 9 bases, with 11 bases of the junction left unmatched. The germline V gene encodes CDR1 MDHEN and CDR2 SYDVKM. CDR3 sequence reads: CASSLPSNRGQAFF. The CDR3 DNA reads TGTGCCAGCAGCCTACCATCCAACAGGGGGCAAGCTTTCTTT.

This chain connects TRBV19 to TRBJ1-1, with D possibly TRBD1 on 6 matching bases. V dropped 1 base and J dropped 1 base, with 7 bases sitting between them. CDR3 size: 14 residues. From germline, CDR1 is LNHDA and CDR2 SQIVND (reference sequence). The CDR3 reads CASSIGTENTEAFF. In DNA, the CDR3 is TGTGCCAGTAGTATAGGGACAGAGAACACTGAAGCTTTCTTT.

The chain recombines TRBV19 with TRBJ2-5; 7 positions match TRBD2. The CDR3 has 14 residues. Germline V gives CDR1 LNHDA, CDR2 SQIVND (reference sequence). V was pared by 6 bases and J by 3 bases, with 7 bases of the junction left unmatched. Here the CDR3 reads CASRKAAGEETQYF. CDR3 sequence (DNA): TGTGCCAGTAGAAAGGCGGCGGGAGAAGAGACCCAGTACTTC.

The chain links TRBV5-1 to TRBJ2-7; D is uncertain. This CDR3 is built from 14 residues. Trimming pared 0 bases from V and 5 bases from J, leaving 12 bases between. Germline CDR1 and CDR2: SGHRS and YFSETQ. The CDR3 region has the DNA TGCGCCAGCAGCTTGGACGCGTCCGTCGACGAGCAGTACTTC. Protein: CASSLDASVDEQYF.

CDR3 loop: CASSAQRDRGYVEQFF. The CDR3 bases are TGTGCCAGCAGCGCCCAACGGGACAGGGGGTATGTTGAGCAGTTCTTC. This chain uses TRBV9 with TRBJ2-1; 11 nucleotides agree with TRBD1. J was trimmed by 9 bases and V by 3 bases; bases with no gene match: 11. The length of the CDR3 is 16 residues. Germline assignment: CDR1 SGDLS and CDR2 YYNGEE.

This clone was seen once. The chain carries TRBV7-9 and TRBJ2-7, with a tentative D call TRBD2 (5 bases). The CDR3 runs 15 residues. Trimming took off 5 bases at V and 0 bases at J, with 14 bases between the two ends. The germline V gene has CDR1 SEHNR and CDR2 FQNEAQ (reference sequence). The CDR3 here is CASSTRLSGSYEQYF. CDR3 bases: TGTGCCAGCAGCACCCGACTAAGCGGCTCCTACGAGCAGTACTTC. Full variable domain (rest looked up from reference TRBV7-9 and TRBJ2-7): DTGVSQNPRHKITKRGQNVTFRCDPISEHNRLYWYRQTLGQGPEFLTYFQNEAQLEKSRLLSDRFSAERPKGSFSTLEIQRTEQGDSAMYLCASSTRLSGSYEQYFGPGTRLTVT.